This entry concerns a single T cell receptor (beta chain). Its specificity is not known. Stated treatment: roughly 19 received Ad26.COV2.S at low or high dose, single or two shots; roughly five received placebo; per-sample allocation not given. Sampling happened 63 days after the first vaccine or placebo injection. In the vaccine, an Ad26 vector expressed the SARS-CoV-2 spike of the Wuhan strain. Germline assignment: CDR1 SGHNT and CDR2 YENEEA. CDR3 length: 17 residues. With V trimmed by 6 bases and J by 10 bases, 16 bases remained unmatched. The sample belongs to a study of Ad26.COV2.S vaccination and SARS-CoV-2 variants. Study-level background: Donor allocation was to the COV1001 Ad26.COV2.S trial arm. In the study, Ad26.COV2.S was injected intramuscularly once, or twice 56 days apart.

Study findings and constraints: Comparability of non-spike TCR breadth was observed across vaccine and placebo recipients.

Assay used: immunoSEQ multiplex PCR; TCRdb lists only in-frame clones, some missing. Of under 550,000 clones listed, 75% to 95% were seen once; the top ten hold over 9%. This receptor was taken from a person between 18 and 65 years old who received the Ad26.COV2.S COVID-19 vaccine or a placebo. The V and J genes are TRBV11-3 and TRBJ2-1; 12 positions match TRBD2. The sequencing here drew on peripheral blood, taken in a trial of Ad26.COV2.S vaccine versus placebo. The DNA for the CDR3 is TGTGCCAGCAGTTCTAGCGGGAGGGCCTCTGGTTCAGGGGAGCAGTTCTTC. As protein: CASSSSGRASGSGEQFF.